What follows are 18 T cell receptor beta chains derived from one specimen sequenced in a study of cytomegalovirus exposure and HLA in healthy donors. Primers included in the PCR were 60 Vbeta and 13 Jbeta primers. Profiling relied on immunoSEQ multiplex PCR, and the TCRdb table lists in-frame clones only, not all of them. The sample lists 150,000 to 200,000 clones; roughly 86% were seen once. The sample consisted of PBMCs. Every receptor here comes from a man aged 35 to 55 in good health and CMV-seropositive.

The chain uses TRBV28 and TRBJ1-1; 7 nucleotides line up with TRBD1. Germline V gives CDR1 MDHEN, CDR2 SYDVKM. This CDR3 contains 14 residues. The V and J ends lost 3 bases and 8 bases, in that order; junction bases with no gene match: 9. The DNA for the CDR3 is TGTGCCAGCAGTTTGACAGGGAGGACCGCAGAAGCTTTCTTT. Translation: CASSLTGRTAEAFF.

This clone was observed a handful of times. The chain employs TRBV19 and TRBJ1-4; D not resolved. In germline, CDR1 is LNHDA, CDR2 SQIVND (reference sequence). The germline V and J ends were trimmed by 7 bases and 0 bases, with 9 bases remaining between them. The CDR3 has 14 residues. The CDR3 region has the DNA TGTGCCAGTACGTGGACTGCAACTAATGAAAAACTGTTTTTT. This gives the protein CASTWTATNEKLFF. The full variable domain, in which reference TRBV19 and TRBJ1-4 provide the parts outside the CDR3, is DGGITQSPKYLFRKEGQNVTLSCEQNLNHDAMYWYRQDPGQGLRLIYYSQIVNDFQKGDIAEGYSVSREKKESFPLTVTSAQKNPTAFYLCASTWTATNEKLFFGSGTQLSVL.

The rearrangement joins TRBV6-1 to TRBJ2-4, with D unresolved. Trimming removed 2 bases from V and 0 bases from J, with 5 bases in between. Germline loops: CDR1 MNHNS, CDR2 SASEGT. CDR3 length: 14 residues. This chain's CDR3 is CASSEFLAKNIQYF. CDR3 in DNA: TGTGCCAGCAGTGAATTCTTAGCCAAAAACATTCAGTACTTC.

The chain is built from TRBV4-3 and TRBJ2-3; D perhaps matches TRBD2 (7 bases). The CDR3 has 17 residues. Germline CDR1 and CDR2: LGHNA and YSLEER. V lost 1 base, J lost 0 bases, and 14 bases lay in between. CDR3 in DNA: TGCGCCAGCAGCCAAGCTTGGGGGGGCGGGAGCACAGATACGCAGTATTTT. Protein sequence: CASSQAWGGGSTDTQYF.

This clone was seen more than once but under ten times. The gene calls are TRBV6-5 and TRBJ1-1; D is uncertain. The CDR3 totals 13 residues. V was cut by 7 bases and J by 11 bases, with 20 bases left in between. CDR1 and CDR2 from the germline V gene are MNHEY and SVGAGI. This CDR3 reads CASTDLGVLWAFF. DNA of the CDR3: TGTGCCAGCACCGACCTCGGGGTTTTGTGGGCTTTCTTT.

The sample holds one count of this clone. V is TRBV6-1 and J is TRBJ2-7, with 9 bases lining up with TRBD1. Germline trimming cut 8 bases from V and 6 bases from J; bases unmatched to any gene: 5. CDR3 length: 12 amino acids. Germline CDR1 and CDR2: MNHNS and SASEGT. CDR3 protein: CASSHRGLEQYF. Written as DNA, the CDR3 is TGTGCCAGCTCCCACAGGGGGCTCGAGCAGTACTTC.

The genes are TRBV7-8 and TRBJ2-7; D possibly corresponds to TRBD1 (6 bases). There are 17 residues in the CDR3. Trimming pared 0 bases from V and 0 bases from J, leaving 15 bases between. Germline lookup yields CDR1 SGHVS and CDR2 FQNEAQ. The CDR3 bases are TGTGCCAGCAGCTTAGCCATGGAGGACAGCTTCTCCTACGAGCAGTACTTC. Amino acids: CASSLAMEDSFSYEQYF.

There are a few counts of this clone. The chain carries TRBV19 and TRBJ2-7; a possible D gene is TRBD1 (6 bases). The CDR3 is made up of 13 amino acids. The germline V gene has CDR1 LNHDA and CDR2 SQIVND (reference sequence). Trimming left V 3 bases short and J 3 bases short, with 9 bases between. This CDR3 reads CASSIGQLYEQYF. The DNA for the CDR3 is TGTGCCAGTAGTATCGGACAGCTCTACGAGCAGTACTTC.

This clone was detected a few times. This chain uses TRBV9 with TRBJ2-3; no firm D call. Germline V gene sequence: CDR1 SGDLS, CDR2 YYNGEE. The CDR3 extends over 12 amino acids. Trimming left V 7 bases short and J 1 base short, with 7 bases between. The CDR3 DNA is TGTGCCAGCGAACTCCGCACAGATACGCAGTATTTT. It yields the protein CASELRTDTQYF.

This clone was seen a handful of times. In DNA form, the CDR3 reads TGTGCCAGCAGTTTGATTTCCGGGACAGCCTATGGCTACACCTTC. As protein: CASSLISGTAYGYTF. The genes are TRBV27 and TRBJ1-2; 7 positions agree with TRBD1. The CDR3 covers 15 residues. CDR1 and CDR2 (germline): MNHEY, SMNVEV (reference sequence). V shed 3 bases and J 4 bases; nucleotides not matched to a gene: 8.

The V gene is TRBV4-2, the J gene TRBJ2-1, with 10 nucleotides matching TRBD2. The ends lost 1 base at V and 3 bases at J; junction bases unmatched: 3. From germline, CDR1 is LGHNA and CDR2 YNFKEQ. The CDR3 has 16 residues. DNA for the CDR3: TGTGCCAGCAGCCAAGCCGGGACTAGCGTCTACAATGAGCAGTTCTTC. Translated, it gives CASSQAGTSVYNEQFF.

The chain uses TRBV5-1 and TRBJ1-1; D may be TRBD1 (6 bases). Trimming stripped 4 bases from V and 8 bases from J, with 18 bases between. The CDR3 covers 14 residues. Germline V gives CDR1 SGHRS, CDR2 YFSETQ. In DNA, the CDR3 is TGCGCCAGCAGCCCCAGGCCCCCAACAGGGGAAGCTTTCTTT. This sequence encodes CASSPRPPTGEAFF.

The V call is TRBV27, the J call TRBJ1-1; D may be TRBD1 (6 bases). Germline V gene data show CDR1 as MNHEY and CDR2 as SMNVEV (reference sequence). The CDR3 extends over 15 amino acids. V was clipped by 0 bases and J by 0 bases, with 8 bases between them. As DNA, the CDR3 is TGTGCCAGCAGTTTATCAGGGGGAATGAACACTGAAGCTTTCTTT. Translating it yields CASSLSGGMNTEAFF.

The J gene is TRBJ2-7, the V gene TRBV28, with D possibly TRBD2 on 6 matching bases. The V end was cut by 6 bases, the J end by 2 bases, with 11 bases between. This CDR3 contains 13 residues. CDR1 MDHEN and CDR2 SYDVKM come from the germline V gene. In DNA, the CDR3 is TGTGCCAGCAGACCGGGACTGACCTACGAGCAGTACTTC. It codes for CASRPGLTYEQYF.

CDR3 sequence reads: CASSRGETQYF. The CDR3 nucleotides are TGTGCCAGCAGCCGCGGGGAGACCCAGTACTTC. V is TRBV7-2 and J is TRBJ2-5; D perhaps matches TRBD2 (5 bases). V dropped 5 bases and J dropped 5 bases, with 6 bases sitting between them. The germline V gene encodes CDR1 SGHTA and CDR2 FQGNSA. CDR3 size: 11 residues.

The chain has TRBV18 and TRBJ1-1, with D possibly being TRBD1 (6 bases). The CDR3 contains 15 residues. V gave up 4 bases and J gave up 0 bases, with 12 bases separating them. Germline values: CDR1 KGHSH, CDR2 LQKENI. CDR3 sequence (DNA): TGTGCCAGCTCACGAGGGGACAAATTGAACACTGAAGCTTTCTTT. It specifies CASSRGDKLNTEAFF.

The chain employs TRBV10-3 and TRBJ2-7, with 8 bases matching TRBD1. With V trimmed by 11 bases and J by 6 bases, 12 bases remained unmatched. This CDR3 comprises 13 residues. CDR1 is ENHRY and CDR2 is SYGVKD in the germline V gene. In DNA, the CDR3 is TGTGCCTCCACAGACAGGGGAAGGGGCGAGCAGTACTTC. Its translation is CASTDRGRGEQYF.

This chain links TRBV10-2 with TRBJ2-1; TRBD2 agrees at 7 bases. Germline V gene sequence: CDR1 WSHSY, CDR2 SAAADI. Germline trimming cut 3 bases from V and 1 base from J; bases unmatched to any gene: 6. This CDR3 spans 16 amino acids. DNA of the CDR3: TGCGCCAGCAGTGAAGGGCTAGCGGCGTCCTACAATGAGCAGTTCTTC. Its translation is CASSEGLAASYNEQFF.